This T cell receptor (beta chain) derives from a study of immune heterogeneity within non-small cell lung tumors. Study information: Histology included several squamous cell carcinomas, over 9 non-squamous carcinomas and 1 unspecified tumor. Study-wide points: Within each patient, tumor sites shared identical dominant CDR3 beta clonotypes and also held site-unique high-frequency clones. A moderate but significant correlation was observed between local T-cell clonality and local tumor mutational burden (R around 0.3). Largely distinct from one individual patient to the next were the high-frequency T-cell receptor beta clonotypes.

Notes on this clonotype: Its antigen is not identified.

Multiplex PCR amplified TCR beta CDR3 with 32 V and 13 J primers. From the multiplex PCR reads, TCRdb called clonotypes with MiXCR, one entry per CDR3 protein. The repertoire holds around 1,900 distinct CDR3 sequences, with about 32% as singletons. For each sample, template was 600 ng of bulk tumor genomic DNA. Several biopsies were collected from each primary tumor during surgery. They were spaced as far apart as possible within the tumor mass. Enrolled patients presented with newly diagnosed, previously untreated non-small cell lung cancer and underwent curative surgery. Germline V lookup: CDR1 GTSNPN, CDR2 SVGIG (reference sequence). The CDR3 contains 16 residues. V was clipped by 0 bases and J by 6 bases; unmatched bases: 8.

The chain combines TRBV30 with TRBJ2-2; 9 bases align to TRBD2. The source is a woman aged 45-65 years with non-small cell lung cancer. Sequences were obtained from lung tumor tissue. The CDR3 nucleotides are TGTGCCTGGAGTGTAGGGATAGCGGGAGCCCCCGGGGAGCTGTTTTTT. Its protein is CAWSVGIAGAPGELFF.